This T cell receptor (beta chain) originates from a study of low-dose radiotherapy and immunotherapy resistance in tumors. About the study: Over 26 weeks, cohort 2 got 1 Gy every two weeks, reaching 13 Gy.

With 4 bases clipped from V and 10 bases from J, the junction kept 5 bases outside the gene matches. Germline CDR1 and CDR2: LGHDT and YNNKEL (reference sequence). CDR3 length equals 14 residues. Nivolumab, ipilimumab, aspirin, low-dose cyclophosphamide and low-dose radiotherapy were all administered to the donors. Covering alpha and beta chains, TRAV- and TRBV-specific primers were used for the first-strand cDNA. TCR amplification ran 15 to 20 PCR cycles using constant-region and V-primer adapter primers. TCRdb called the reads again in MiXCR, with one record for every CDR3 protein. The sample lists approximately 11,000 distinct CDR3 sequences, 40% to 65% occurring once. This clonotype was recorded once.

The TCR sequence derives from a human donor with advanced metastatic prostate, ovarian, gallbladder or colorectal cancer (not recorded which). This table probably holds off-target reads from a library built for another chain. The chain joins TRBV3-1 to TRBJ1-4; 11 bases map to TRBD1. CDR3 sequence reads: CASSPGQGARKLFF. CDR3 nucleotides: TGTGCCAGCAGCCCAGGACAGGGGGCCCGAAAACTGTTTTTT.